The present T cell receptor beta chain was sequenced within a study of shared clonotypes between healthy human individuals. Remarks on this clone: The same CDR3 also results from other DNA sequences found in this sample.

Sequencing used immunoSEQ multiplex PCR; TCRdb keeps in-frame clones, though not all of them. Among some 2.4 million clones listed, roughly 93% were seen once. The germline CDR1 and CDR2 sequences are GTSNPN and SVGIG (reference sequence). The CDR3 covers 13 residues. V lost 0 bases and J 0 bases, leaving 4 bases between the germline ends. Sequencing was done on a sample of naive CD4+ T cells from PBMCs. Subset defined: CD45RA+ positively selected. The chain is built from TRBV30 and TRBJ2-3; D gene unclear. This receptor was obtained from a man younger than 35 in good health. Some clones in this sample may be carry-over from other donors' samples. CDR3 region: CAWSVGSTDTQYF. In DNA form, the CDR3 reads TGTGCCTGGAGTGTAGGGAGCACAGATACGCAGTATTTT.